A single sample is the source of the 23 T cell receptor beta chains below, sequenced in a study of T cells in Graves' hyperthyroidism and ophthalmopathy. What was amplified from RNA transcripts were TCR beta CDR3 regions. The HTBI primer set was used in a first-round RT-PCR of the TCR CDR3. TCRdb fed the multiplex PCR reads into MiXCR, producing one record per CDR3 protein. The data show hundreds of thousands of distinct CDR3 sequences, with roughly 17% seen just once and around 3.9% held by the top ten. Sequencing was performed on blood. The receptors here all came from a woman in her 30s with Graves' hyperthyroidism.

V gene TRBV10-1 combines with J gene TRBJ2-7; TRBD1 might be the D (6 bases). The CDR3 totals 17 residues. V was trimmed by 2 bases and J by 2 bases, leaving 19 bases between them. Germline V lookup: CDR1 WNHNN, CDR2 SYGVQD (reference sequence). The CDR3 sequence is CASSEPKPVDRTYEQYF. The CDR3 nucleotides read TGCGCCAGCAGTGAGCCAAAGCCGGTGGACAGAACCTACGAGCAGTACTTC.

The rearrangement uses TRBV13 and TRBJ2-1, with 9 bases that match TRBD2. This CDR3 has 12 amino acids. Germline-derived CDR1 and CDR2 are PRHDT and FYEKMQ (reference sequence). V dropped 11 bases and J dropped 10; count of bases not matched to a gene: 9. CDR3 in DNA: TGTGCCGGGACTAGCCCCACGGGGGAGCAGTTCTTC. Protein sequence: CAGTSPTGEQFF. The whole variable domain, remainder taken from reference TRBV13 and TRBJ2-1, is AAGVIQSPRHLIKEKRETATLKCYPIPRHDTVYWYQQGPGQDPQFLISFYEKMQSDKGSIPDRFSAQQFSDYHSELNMSSLELGDSALYFCAGTSPTGEQFFGPGTRLTVL.

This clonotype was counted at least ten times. CDR3: CASSMVGTEAFF. Here the CDR3 DNA reads TGTGCCAGTAGTATGGTGGGCACTGAAGCTTTCTTT. The chain joins TRBV19 to TRBJ1-1; D call uncertain. Trimming stripped 3 bases from V and 4 bases from J, with 6 bases between. CDR1 is LNHDA, CDR2 SQIVND, per germline (reference sequence). CDR3 length: 12 residues.

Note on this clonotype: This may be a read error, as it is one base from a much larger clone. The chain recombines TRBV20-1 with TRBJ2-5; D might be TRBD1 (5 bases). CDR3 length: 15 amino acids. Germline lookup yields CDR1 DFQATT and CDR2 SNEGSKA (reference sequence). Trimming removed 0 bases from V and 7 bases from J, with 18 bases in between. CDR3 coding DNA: TGCAGTGCTAGAGACCCCCGGCTAGGTCAGGGGACCCAGTACTTC. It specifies CSARDPRLGQGTQYF.

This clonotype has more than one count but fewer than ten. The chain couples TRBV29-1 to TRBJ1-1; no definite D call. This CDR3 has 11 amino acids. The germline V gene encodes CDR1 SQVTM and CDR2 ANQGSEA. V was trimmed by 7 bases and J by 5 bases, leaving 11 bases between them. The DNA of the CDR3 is TGCAGCGCCTTCACGTGGACTGAAGCTTTCTTT. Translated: CSAFTWTEAFF. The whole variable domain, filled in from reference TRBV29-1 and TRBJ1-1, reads SAVISQKPSRDICQRGTSLTIQCQVDSQVTMMFWYRQQPGQSLTLIATANQGSEATYESGFVIDKFPISRPNLTFSTLTVSNMSPEDSSIYLCSAFTWTEAFFGQGTRLTVV.

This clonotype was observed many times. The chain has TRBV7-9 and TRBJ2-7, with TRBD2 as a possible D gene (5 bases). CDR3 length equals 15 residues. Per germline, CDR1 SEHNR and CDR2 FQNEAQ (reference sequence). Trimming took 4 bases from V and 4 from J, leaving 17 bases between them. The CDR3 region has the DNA TGTGCCAGCAGCTCCACCTCGGGGAAAGTATACGAGCAGTACTTC. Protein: CASSSTSGKVYEQYF.

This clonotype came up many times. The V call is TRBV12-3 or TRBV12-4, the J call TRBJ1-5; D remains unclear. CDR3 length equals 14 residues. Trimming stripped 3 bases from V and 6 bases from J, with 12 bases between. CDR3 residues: CASSFGGYGQPQHF. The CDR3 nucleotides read TGTGCCAGCAGTTTCGGCGGGTATGGTCAGCCCCAGCATTTT.

The DNA for the CDR3 is TGTGCCAGCAGTTACTCGAACCGGTGGGGACAGGGCTACGAGCAGTACTTC. This sequence encodes CASSYSNRWGQGYEQYF. The V and J genes are TRBV6-5 and TRBJ2-7; 9 bases agree with TRBD1. V was pared by 0 bases and J by 3 bases, with 9 bases of the junction left unmatched. In germline, CDR1 is MNHEY, CDR2 SVGAGI. This CDR3 spans 17 amino acids.

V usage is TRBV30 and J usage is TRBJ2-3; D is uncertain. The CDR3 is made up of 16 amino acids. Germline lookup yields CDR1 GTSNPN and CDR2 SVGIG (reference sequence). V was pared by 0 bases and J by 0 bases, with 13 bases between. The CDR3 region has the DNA TGTGCCTGGAGTGTGTCCTTATTCGGGAGCACAGATACGCAGTATTTT. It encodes CAWSVSLFGSTDTQYF.

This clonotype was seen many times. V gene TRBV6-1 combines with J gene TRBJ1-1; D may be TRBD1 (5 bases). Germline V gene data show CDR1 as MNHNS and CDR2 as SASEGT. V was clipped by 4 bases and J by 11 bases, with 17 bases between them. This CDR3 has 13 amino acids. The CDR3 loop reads CASSGQLTVRAFF. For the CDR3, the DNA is TGTGCCAGCAGTGGACAATTGACAGTCCGGGCTTTCTTT.

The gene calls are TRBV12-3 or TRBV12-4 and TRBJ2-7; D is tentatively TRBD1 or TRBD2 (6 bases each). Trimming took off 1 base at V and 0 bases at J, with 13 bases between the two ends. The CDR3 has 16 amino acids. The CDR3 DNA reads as TGTGCCAGCAGTTTAGGACCGGGGGCAAACTCCTACGAGCAGTACTTC. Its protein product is CASSLGPGANSYEQYF.

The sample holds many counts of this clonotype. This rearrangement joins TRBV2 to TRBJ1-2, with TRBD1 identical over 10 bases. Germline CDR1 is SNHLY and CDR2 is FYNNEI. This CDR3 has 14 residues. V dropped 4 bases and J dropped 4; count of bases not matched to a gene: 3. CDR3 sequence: CASSARDRGYGYTF. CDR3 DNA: TGTGCCAGCAGTGCCCGGGACAGGGGCTATGGCTACACCTTC.

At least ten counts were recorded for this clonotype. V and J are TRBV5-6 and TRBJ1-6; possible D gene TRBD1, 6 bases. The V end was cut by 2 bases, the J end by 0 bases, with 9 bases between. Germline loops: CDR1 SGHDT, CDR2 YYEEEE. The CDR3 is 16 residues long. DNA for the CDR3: TGTGCCAGCAGCTTCGGGGGGCTCTCCTATAATTCACCCCTCCACTTT. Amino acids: CASSFGGLSYNSPLHF.

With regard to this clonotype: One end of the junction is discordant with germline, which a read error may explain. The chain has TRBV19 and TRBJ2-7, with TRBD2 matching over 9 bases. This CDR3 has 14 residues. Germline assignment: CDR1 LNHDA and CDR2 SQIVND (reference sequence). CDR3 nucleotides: TGTGCCAATAGTAGTAGCGGGAGCTCCTACGAGCAGTACTTC. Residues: CANSSSGSSYEQYF.

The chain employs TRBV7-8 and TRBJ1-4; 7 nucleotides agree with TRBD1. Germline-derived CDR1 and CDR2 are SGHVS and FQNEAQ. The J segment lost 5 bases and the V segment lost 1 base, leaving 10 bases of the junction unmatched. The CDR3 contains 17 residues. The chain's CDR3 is CASSLVSTGTENEKLFF. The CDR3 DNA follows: TGTGCCAGCAGCTTAGTTTCGACAGGGACTGAGAATGAAAAACTGTTTTTT.

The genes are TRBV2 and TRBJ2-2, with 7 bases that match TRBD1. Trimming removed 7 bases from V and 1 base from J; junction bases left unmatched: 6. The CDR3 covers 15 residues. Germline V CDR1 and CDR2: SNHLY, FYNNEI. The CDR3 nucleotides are TGTGCCAGCAAGGGGGCCACCCTGAACACCGGGGAGCTGTTTTTT. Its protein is CASKGATLNTGELFF.

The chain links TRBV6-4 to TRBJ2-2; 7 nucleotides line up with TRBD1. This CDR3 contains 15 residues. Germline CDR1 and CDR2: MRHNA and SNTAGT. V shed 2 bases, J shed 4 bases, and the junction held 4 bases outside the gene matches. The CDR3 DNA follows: TGTGCCAGCAGTGACGCACCAGGGGGCACCGGGGAGCTGTTTTTT. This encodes CASSDAPGGTGELFF.

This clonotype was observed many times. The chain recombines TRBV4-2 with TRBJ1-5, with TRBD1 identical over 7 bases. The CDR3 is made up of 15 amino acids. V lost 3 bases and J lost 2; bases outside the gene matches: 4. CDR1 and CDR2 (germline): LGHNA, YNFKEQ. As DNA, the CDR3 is TGTGCCAGCAGCCATCCCACAGGGGGCAATCAGCCCCAGCATTTT. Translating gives CASSHPTGGNQPQHF.

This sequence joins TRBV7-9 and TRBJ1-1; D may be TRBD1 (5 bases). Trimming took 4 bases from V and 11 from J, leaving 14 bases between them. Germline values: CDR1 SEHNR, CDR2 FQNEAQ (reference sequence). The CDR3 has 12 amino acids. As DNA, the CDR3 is TGTGCCAGCAGCTCCCAGGACGGGGGGGCTTTCTTT. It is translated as CASSSQDGGAFF.

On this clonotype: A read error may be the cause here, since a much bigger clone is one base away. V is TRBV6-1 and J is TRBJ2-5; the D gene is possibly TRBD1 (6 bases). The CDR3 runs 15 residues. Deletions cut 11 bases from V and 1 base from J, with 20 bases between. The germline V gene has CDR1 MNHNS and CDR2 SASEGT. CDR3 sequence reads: CAGNSDSTFQETQYF. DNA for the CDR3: TGTGCCGGCAACTCGGACAGCACCTTCCAAGAGACCCAGTACTTC.

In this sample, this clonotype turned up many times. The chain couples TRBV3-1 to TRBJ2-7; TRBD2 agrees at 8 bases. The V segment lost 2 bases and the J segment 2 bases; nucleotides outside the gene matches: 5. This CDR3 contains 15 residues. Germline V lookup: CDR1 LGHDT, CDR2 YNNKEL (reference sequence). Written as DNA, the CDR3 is TGTGCCAGCAGCCAACCCAGCGGGGGTACCTACGAGCAGTACTTC. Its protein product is CASSQPSGGTYEQYF.

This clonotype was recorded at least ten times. The CDR3 is CASSLNRIYEQYF. CDR3 DNA: TGTGCCAGCAGTTTAAACAGAATATACGAGCAGTACTTC. This sequence joins TRBV12-3 or TRBV12-4 and TRBJ2-7; D uncertain. The CDR3 sequence is 13 residues long. Trimming pared 2 bases from V and 4 bases from J, leaving 9 bases between.

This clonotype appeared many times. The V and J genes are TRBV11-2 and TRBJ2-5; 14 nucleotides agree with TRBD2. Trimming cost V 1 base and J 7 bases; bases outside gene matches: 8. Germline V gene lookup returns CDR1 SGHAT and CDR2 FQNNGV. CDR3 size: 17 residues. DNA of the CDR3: TGTGCCAGCAGCTTAGTCGGGACTAGCGGGAGAGTTGGGACCCAGTACTTC. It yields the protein CASSLVGTSGRVGTQYF.